The T cell receptor beta chain under discussion was sequenced for a study of regulatory T cells in long-lasting Graves disease. Study-level background: Graves' disease counted as persistent after over 5 years of antithyroid drugs with positive TSH receptor antibodies. Study-level findings and limits: Possibly, accuracy suffered from the small sample size. Lower TCR diversity characterized persistent Graves' patients relative to newly diagnosed patients. When disease was persistent, TRBV28, TRBJ1-2 and TRBJ2-5 were the favored segments.

The CDR3 is 15 amino acids. Deletions cut 0 bases from V and 6 bases from J, with 18 bases between. Germline V gene lookup returns CDR1 DFQATT and CDR2 SNEGSKA (reference sequence). Time point in this sample: persistent/refractory GD, antithyroid drugs over 5 years with positive TRAb. Making the TCR library involved RNA that had been extracted from PBMCs. TCR beta libraries were built with iRepertoire HTBI primers and Arm-PCR of CDR3 regions. TCRdb re-analysed the multiplex PCR reads in MiXCR, keeping a single row per CDR3 protein. The sample includes some 450,000 distinct CDR3 sequences, 20% to 30% of them seen just once. Concerning this clonotype itself: Its antigen is not identified.

The origin of this receptor is a female donor with Graves disease. The chain recombines TRBV20-1 with TRBJ2-7; a possible D gene is TRBD1 (5 bases). This sample comprised peripheral blood mononuclear cells (PBMCs), obtained when the disease was refractory, from a patient treated with antithyroid drugs. The CDR3 is CSARDYLGRQGEQYF. For the CDR3, the DNA is TGCAGTGCTAGAGATTATCTAGGAAGGCAGGGCGAGCAGTACTTC.